These 16 T cell receptor beta chains came from one sample sequenced in a study of blood T cells in healthy people across ages. Primed by a sample-barcoded 5' primer and a J-beta primer mix, a second PCR proceeded for about 6 to 12 cycles. TCRdb re-called the 5' RACE reads through MiXCR, storing one row per CDR3 protein. Of about 780,000 distinct CDR3 sequences in the sample, about 42% were seen once. The source material was blood. The receptors were gathered from an elderly man in good health.

The genes are TRBV5-5 and TRBJ2-1; perhaps TRBD2 as D (5 bases). CDR1 SGHKS and CDR2 YYEKEE come from the germline V gene (reference sequence). The germline V and J ends were trimmed by 4 bases and 6 bases, with 14 bases remaining between them. This CDR3 region has 14 residues. CDR3 nucleotides: TGTGCCAGCAGCGTACCAAGTCGGGGCAATGAGCAGTTCTTC. It encodes CASSVPSRGNEQFF. The whole variable domain, remainder taken from reference TRBV5-5 and TRBJ2-1, is DAGVTQSPTHLIKTRGQQVTLRCSPISGHKSVSWYQQVLGQGPQFIFQYYEKEERGRGNFPDRFSARQFPNYSSELNVNALLLGDSALYLCASSVPSRGNEQFFGPGTRLTVL.

This sequence joins TRBV3-1 and TRBJ2-7; D is uncertain. Trimming cost V 1 base and J 6 bases, with 10 bases left between them. The CDR3 is made up of 13 amino acids. CDR1 and CDR2 from the germline V gene are LGHDT and YNNKEL (reference sequence). CDR3 nucleotide sequence: TGTGCCAGCAGCCAAGTTTCCCCAGGCGAGCAGTACTTC. As protein: CASSQVSPGEQYF.

This clonotype has only a few counts. The chain is built from TRBV4-3 and TRBJ2-1; D gene ambiguous. CDR3 length: 14 residues. V was pared by 2 bases and J by 3 bases, with 8 bases between. Germline loops: CDR1 LGHNA, CDR2 YSLEER. The CDR3 spells CASSQWRLYNEQFF. The CDR3 nucleotides read TGCGCCAGCAGCCAATGGCGTCTCTACAATGAGCAGTTCTTC.

V and J are TRBV12-1 and TRBJ2-3; TRBD1, the table's D call, lacks a check against the DNA. TRBV12-1 is noted as a pseudogene. CDR3 length: 16 residues. CDR3 sequence: CASSFGARGLTDTQYF. For the CDR3, the DNA is TGTGCCAGCAGCTTTGGGGCTCGGGGCCTCACAGATACGCAGTATTTT.

The chain combines TRBV30 with TRBJ2-5; D perhaps matches TRBD2 (6 bases). V lost 5 bases and J 3 bases, leaving 13 bases between the germline ends. The CDR3 runs to 13 residues. Germline CDR1 GTSNPN, CDR2 SVGIG (reference sequence). CDR3 in amino acids: CAWGTGLKETQYF. Here the CDR3 DNA reads TGTGCCTGGGGTACCGGACTAAAAGAGACCCAGTACTTC.

This chain joins TRBV6-5 and TRBJ2-7; the match to TRBD2 covers 10 bases. Germline V gene lookup returns CDR1 MNHEY and CDR2 SVGAGI. This CDR3 region has 16 residues. Unmatched junction bases numbered 7, after V lost 2 bases and J lost 3 bases. The CDR3 protein is CASSYASGRAHYEQYF. Here the CDR3 DNA reads TGTGCCAGCAGTTACGCCAGCGGGAGGGCCCACTACGAGCAGTACTTC.

This CDR3 reads CASSNWVGGDNSPLHF. CDR3 sequence (DNA): TGTGCCAGCAGCAATTGGGTAGGGGGAGATAATTCACCCCTCCACTTT. The rearrangement uses TRBV21-1 and TRBJ1-6. TRBV21-1 is an annotated pseudogene. This CDR3 region has 16 residues.

This clonotype occurred a few times. The rearrangement uses TRBV20-1 and TRBJ2-5, with 7 nucleotides matching TRBD1. Germline CDR1 and CDR2: DFQATT and SNEGSKA (reference sequence). The trim removed 1 base at V and 5 bases at J, leaving 4 bases unmatched. CDR3 size: 13 residues. The CDR3 sequence: CSARAGGWETQYF. DNA of the CDR3: TGCAGTGCTAGAGCAGGGGGATGGGAGACCCAGTACTTC.

The sample holds many counts of this clonotype. The chain has TRBV28 and TRBJ2-4; tentative D call: TRBD2 (5 bases). CDR1 and CDR2 from the germline V gene are MDHEN and SYDVKM. The CDR3 is made up of 15 amino acids. Trimming took 4 bases from V and 7 from J, leaving 17 bases between them. In nucleotides, the CDR3 is TGTGCCAGCAGTTCTAGGTTCGTGGGAGTTAACATTCAGTACTTC. It is translated as CASSSRFVGVNIQYF.

The chain links TRBV20-1 to TRBJ2-7; 7 nucleotides line up with TRBD2. Trimming cost V 0 bases and J 6 bases; bases outside gene matches: 14. The CDR3 runs 16 residues. CDR1 and CDR2 from the germline V gene are DFQATT and SNEGSKA (reference sequence). The CDR3 protein is CSARDLGGTAIGEQYF. The CDR3 coding sequence is TGCAGTGCTAGAGATCTGGGAGGGACCGCAATCGGCGAGCAGTACTTC.

The chain couples TRBV20-1 to TRBJ1-1; 8 positions agree with TRBD1. Trimming at V came to 5 bases and at J to 4 bases, leaving 6 bases not matched to a gene. Germline CDR1 is DFQATT and CDR2 is SNEGSKA (reference sequence). CDR3 length: 13 residues. CDR3 sequence (DNA): TGCAGTGCTCGACAGGGGAGGGGCACTGAAGCTTTCTTT. Protein: CSARQGRGTEAFF.

Worth noting for this clonotype: The germline gene is not matched at one end of the junction; a read error may be the cause. CDR3 region: CASSFGASQGTQYF. For the CDR3, the DNA is TGTGCCAGCAGTTTTGGGGCGAGCCAAGGGACCCAATACTTC. The rearrangement uses TRBV12-3 or TRBV12-4 and TRBJ2-5; D possibly uses TRBD1 or TRBD2 (5 bases each). This CDR3 comprises 14 residues.

V and J are TRBV5-1 and TRBJ2-1; D remains unclear. The CDR3 has 12 amino acids. Germline V gene sequence: CDR1 SGHRS, CDR2 YFSETQ. Trimming took 5 bases from V and 6 from J, leaving 9 bases between them. The CDR3 coding sequence is TGCGCCAGCAGTATGAGCTTCAATGAGCAGTTCTTC. Its protein product is CASSMSFNEQFF.

This clonotype was seen a few times. The chain joins TRBV4-3 to TRBJ1-4, with TRBD1 matching over 7 bases. J gave up 8 bases and V 3 bases, and 6 bases lay outside the gene matches. Germline V gene lookup returns CDR1 LGHNA and CDR2 YSLEER. This CDR3 has 14 residues. CDR3 nucleotides: TGCGCCAGCAGCCAGCAGGGGGGCCTGGAAAAACTGTTTTTT. Translated, it gives CASSQQGGLEKLFF.

This clonotype was recorded many times. V usage is TRBV28 and J usage is TRBJ2-3, with D perhaps matching TRBD2 (7 bases). Germline V gives CDR1 MDHEN, CDR2 SYDVKM. Trimming left V 5 bases short and J 1 base short, with 16 bases between. The CDR3 sequence is 16 residues long. CDR3 sequence (DNA): TGTGCCAGCAGTCCGGCTTGGGGGGGCGGCACAGATACGCAGTATTTT. Its translation is CASSPAWGGGTDTQYF.

This clonotype was detected once. The chain joins TRBV9 to TRBJ1-6; D is ambiguous. The V end lost 0 bases, the J end lost 11 bases, and 9 bases lay between the germline ends. The CDR3 has 13 residues. Looked up from germline, CDR1 is SGDLS and CDR2 is YYNGEE. The CDR3 nucleotides are TGTGCCAGCAGCGTAGCAACTAGGGCACCCCTCCACTTT. This encodes CASSVATRAPLHF.